This T cell receptor (beta chain) originates from a study of blood T cell repertoires in COVID-19 (dated by TCRdb to 2020 to 2021). Context from the whole study: Samples from collaborators originated in the United States, Italy and Spain and spanned both the acute and convalescent phases of COVID-19. The prospective study material was composed of cDNA or gDNA derived from T cells, B-cell-depleted T cells, or PBMCs. Deeply sampled blood TCRbeta repertoires from subjects exposed to, actively infected with, or recovered from COVID-19 were included in the dataset. A freely available public database, intended as a resource for researchers studying the immune response to SARS-CoV-2, is where the repertoires were released. Samples were obtained from the ongoing ImmuneRACE study (first 160 participants) and from roughly 1,300 subjects provided by 6 global collaborators. Nearly every sample came with metadata listing a de-identified subject ID, COVID-19 status, age in years and sex. Where HLA class I and class II types were available, the types were taken from metadata supplied by the sample provider, not from assay-based typing. Paper-wide results and their limitations: The amount of clinical and demographic metadata varied by source and participant and was provided uncurated.

About this clone itself: Its cognate antigen has yet to be identified. No per-base quality is available; no much larger clone lies one base away.

Participants in the prospective study were enrolled through a virtual design, were aged roughly 18 to 90 years, and lived in roughly 24 United States geographic areas. In the prospective study, cohorts were assigned on the basis of participant-reported clinical history obtained from a screening survey and a study questionnaire. Recovered participants in ImmuneRACE Cohort 3 were defined as having two consecutive negative NP/OP PCR tests, clearance from a healthcare professional, or resolution of symptoms. Mobile phlebotomists in the prospective study collected whole blood, serum and a nasopharyngeal or oropharyngeal swab from every participant. Over an approximately 2-month period, participants in the prospective study had the option of providing additional blood draws and questionnaires. Blood samples from the prospective study were shipped frozen or at room temperature prior to DNA extraction.

The immunoSEQ Assay, a bias-controlled multiplex PCR, was used to amplify TCRbeta CDR3 regions from genomic DNA. The published analysis was carried out like this. The number of nucleated cells in each sample was estimated from the amplification of reference gene primers within the assay. Sequence reads were collapsed and filtered to measure the absolute abundance of every unique TCRbeta CDR3 rearrangement. For each sample, productive Simpson clonality was calculated as the square root of Simpson's diversity index over productive rearrangements. The table comes from immuneACCESS by way of TCRdb, which keeps in-frame sequences with V and J called. Part of the clones is missing from these tables; in studies checked, under half for an unresolved V gene and the rest for unknown reasons. V, J and clone size are those of that table, while D and trimming were read from the DNA. The sample records approximately 230,000 clones, around 88% of which are singletons. The ten largest make up about 4% of the sample.

Sequencing was performed on PBMCs or T cells enriched from blood (not recorded which). The TCR sequence derives from a woman in her thirties who had recovered from COVID-19.

The DNA sequence is given as TGTGCCAGCAGCCATGCCGACAGGACCTATGGCTACACCTTC. Its protein product is CASSHADRTYGYTF. The sequence links TRBV14 to TRBJ1-2, and perhaps TRBD1 as D gene, on 6 matching bases. V is pared back by 3 bases and J by 4 bases, with 12 bases lying between the germline termini. The germline V gene yields SGHDN for CDR1 and FVKESK for CDR2. The CDR3 runs 14 residues from the cysteine to the phenylalanine. The retained sequence is limited to the CDR3, 42 bases, with the frame set at the first base.